This T cell receptor (beta chain) is from a study of blood T cell repertoires in COVID-19. Study as a whole: Samples came from the United States, Italy and Spain, spanning acute and convalescent COVID-19. In each case, the material was cDNA or gDNA derived from T cells, B-cell-depleted T cells, or PBMCs.

This CDR3 region has 15 residues. Between the trimmed V and J ends, which lost 5 bases and 6 bases, there was a span of 17 bases. Germline CDR1 is SGHVS and CDR2 is FNYEAQ. Clones were read by immunoSEQ multiplex PCR, and TCRdb kept only the in-frame ones, dropping some. The sample records 150,000 to 200,000 clones, 80% being singletons. The receptor was derived from a man aged 55 to 70 who had been exposed to COVID-19. The chain uses TRBV7-6 and TRBJ1-5; a weak D match, TRBD1 (5 bases). The sequenced sample was PBMCs or T cells enriched from blood (not recorded which). CDR3 bases: TGTGCCAGCAGCGAAGCTGGGGGGGACGTTCAGCCCCAGCATTTT. Its protein is CASSEAGGDVQPQHF.